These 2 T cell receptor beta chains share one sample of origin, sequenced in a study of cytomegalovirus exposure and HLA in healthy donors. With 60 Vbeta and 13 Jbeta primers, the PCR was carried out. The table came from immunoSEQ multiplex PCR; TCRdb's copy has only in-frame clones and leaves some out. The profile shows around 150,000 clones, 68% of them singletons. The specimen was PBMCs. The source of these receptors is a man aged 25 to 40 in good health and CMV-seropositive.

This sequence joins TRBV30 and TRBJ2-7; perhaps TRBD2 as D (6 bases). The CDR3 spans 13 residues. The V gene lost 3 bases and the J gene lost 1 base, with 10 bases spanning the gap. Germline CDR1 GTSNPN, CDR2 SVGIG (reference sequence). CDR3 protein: CAWRKGGSYEQYF. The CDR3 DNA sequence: TGTGCCTGGAGAAAGGGAGGATCCTACGAGCAGTACTTC.

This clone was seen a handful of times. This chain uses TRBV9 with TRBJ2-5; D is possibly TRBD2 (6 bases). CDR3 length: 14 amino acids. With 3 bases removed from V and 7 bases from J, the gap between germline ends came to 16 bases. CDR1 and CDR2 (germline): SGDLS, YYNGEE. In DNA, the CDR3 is TGTGCCAGCAGCGCGGAGACCCCCGGGGGGACCCAGTACTTC. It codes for CASSAETPGGTQYF.